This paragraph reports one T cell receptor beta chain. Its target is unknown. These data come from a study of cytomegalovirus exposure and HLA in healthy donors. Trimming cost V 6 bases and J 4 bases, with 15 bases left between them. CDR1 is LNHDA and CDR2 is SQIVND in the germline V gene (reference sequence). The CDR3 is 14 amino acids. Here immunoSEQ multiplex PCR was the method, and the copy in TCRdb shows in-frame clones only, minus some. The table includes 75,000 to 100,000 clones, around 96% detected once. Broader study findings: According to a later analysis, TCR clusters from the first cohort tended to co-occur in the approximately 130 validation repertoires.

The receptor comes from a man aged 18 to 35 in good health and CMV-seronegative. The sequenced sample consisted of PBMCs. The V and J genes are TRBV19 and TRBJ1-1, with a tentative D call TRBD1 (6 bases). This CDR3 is CASRHTGTLTEAFF. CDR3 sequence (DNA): TGTGCCAGTAGGCATACAGGGACCCTCACTGAAGCTTTCTTT.